Shown below are 18 T cell receptor beta chains from a single sample sequenced in a study of beta chain features in type 1 diabetes. Investigators reverse transcribed all isolated RNA, so they sequenced expressed TCRB transcripts. Profiled with immunoSEQ multiplex PCR; TCRdb holds only in-frame clones, not every one. This table holds 300,000 to 350,000 clones, 9.3% found once. These TCRs' antigens remain unknown. Study findings and constraints: Within each of all four CD4+ subsets, Type 1 diabetes patients had TCRB CDR3s that were moderately but significantly shorter.

Sequenced sample: central memory CD4+ T cells from blood. All receptors come from a man between 25 and 39 years old with type 1 diabetes.

In its sample, this clone was seen a few times. This chain joins TRBV5-4 and TRBJ2-1, with 10 bases fitting TRBD2. The CDR3 loop spans 15 amino acids. Losses at the gene ends were 4 bases for V and 6 bases for J; bases not matched to a gene: 7. Germline V gene sequence: CDR1 SGHNT, CDR2 YYREEE (reference sequence). CDR3 DNA: TGTGCCAGCAGCGCCAGCGGGGGGGCGGGCAATGAGCAGTTCTTC. Its translation: CASSASGGAGNEQFF.

This chain joins TRBV7-8 and TRBJ2-1, with 10 positions matching TRBD2. This CDR3 spans 17 amino acids. The germline V gene has CDR1 SGHVS and CDR2 FQNEAQ. The ends lost 5 bases at V and 0 bases at J; junction bases unmatched: 7. The CDR3: CASSPHSGGASYNEQFF. In DNA, the CDR3 is TGTGCCAGCAGCCCCCACAGCGGGGGGGCCTCCTACAATGAGCAGTTCTTC.

In its sample, this clone was seen a few times. The chain has TRBV5-1 and TRBJ2-5; TRBD1 agrees at 9 bases. Losses at the gene ends were 4 bases for V and 5 bases for J; bases not matched to a gene: 9. CDR3 length: 15 residues. Germline CDR1 and CDR2: SGHRS and YFSETQ. CDR3 amino acids: CASSITGGLSETQYF. The CDR3 DNA sequence: TGCGCCAGCAGCATCACAGGGGGCCTATCGGAGACCCAGTACTTC. The full variable domain, its missing parts supplied by reference TRBV5-1 and TRBJ2-5, is KAGVTQTPRYLIKTRGQQVTLSCSPISGHRSVSWYQQTPGQGLQFLFEYFSETQRNKGNFPGRFSGRQFSNSRSEMNVSTLELGDSALYLCASSITGGLSETQYFGPGTRLLVL.

The chain employs TRBV5-4 and TRBJ1-1; D is unresolved. V was clipped by 2 bases and J by 1 base, with 9 bases between them. The CDR3 sequence is 14 residues long. Germline values: CDR1 SGHNT, CDR2 YYREEE (reference sequence). The DNA of the CDR3 is TGTGCCAGCAGCTTCTCTACGGGGAACACTGAAGCTTTCTTT. Amino acids: CASSFSTGNTEAFF.

This clone was counted ten times or more. The V and J genes are TRBV4-3 and TRBJ2-7, with 10 bases that match TRBD2. The CDR3 has 13 residues. The germline V gene encodes CDR1 LGHNA and CDR2 YSLEER. The V gene end was trimmed by 6 bases and the J gene end by 5 bases; junction bases not matched to a gene: 4. The CDR3 nucleotides are TGCGCCAGCAGTCTAGCGGGGGTCGACGAGCAGTACTTC. Its translation: CASSLAGVDEQYF.

Ten or more counts support this clone. The V and J genes are TRBV9 and TRBJ2-2, with no clear D. With 1 base removed from V and 0 bases from J, the gap between germline ends came to 4 bases. This CDR3 region has 14 residues. CDR1 and CDR2 from the germline V gene are SGDLS and YYNGEE. Here the CDR3 DNA reads TGTGCCAGCAGCGTAACCTCGAACACCGGGGAGCTGTTTTTT. Amino acid sequence: CASSVTSNTGELFF.

This clone was found once. The V gene is TRBV5-1, the J gene TRBJ1-4; D is unclear. The ends were cut back, 2 bases at V and 2 bases at J, with 13 bases in the middle. The CDR3 runs to 16 residues. Looked up from germline, CDR1 is SGHRS and CDR2 is YFSETQ. The CDR3 nucleotides read TGCGCCAGCAGCTTCCTCGGCGGGTGGACTAATGAAAAACTGTTTTTT. It translates to CASSFLGGWTNEKLFF.

CDR3 coding DNA: TGTGCCAGCAGCTTAGCCCCGGGACACCCAAGCGGGCAGTTCTTC. Residues: CASSLAPGHPSGQFF. The chain recombines TRBV7-2 with TRBJ2-1; D is perhaps TRBD1 (6 bases). Trimming took off 0 bases at V and 12 bases at J, with 18 bases between the two ends. The CDR3 is 15 amino acids. CDR1 is SGHTA, CDR2 FQGNSA, per germline.

CDR3 in amino acids: CASSAPLAGGSADTQYF. DNA of the CDR3: TGTGCCAGCAGCGCCCCACTGGCGGGGGGGTCCGCAGATACGCAGTATTTT. V is TRBV5-4 and J is TRBJ2-3; TRBD2 aligns across 9 bases. V gave up 4 bases and J gave up 4 bases; unmatched junction bases: 13. The CDR3 consists of 17 residues. Germline CDR1 and CDR2: SGHNT and YYREEE (reference sequence).

This clone has more than one count but fewer than ten. The J gene is TRBJ1-5, the V gene TRBV2; D uncertain. Germline V CDR1 and CDR2: SNHLY, FYNNEI. The CDR3 totals 12 residues. V lost 6 bases to trimming and J lost 3 bases, with 6 bases between them. The CDR3 sequence is CASSRDNQPQHF. The CDR3 DNA sequence: TGTGCCAGCAGCCGGGACAATCAGCCCCAGCATTTT.

The V and J genes are TRBV13 and TRBJ1-3, with 7 positions matching TRBD1. The germline CDR1 and CDR2 sequences are PRHDT and FYEKMQ (reference sequence). This CDR3 contains 16 residues. The V gene end was trimmed by 0 bases and the J gene end by 4 bases; junction bases not matched to a gene: 6. As DNA, the CDR3 is TGTGCCAGCAGCTTAGGGGAGGGGGCTGCCGGAAACACCATATATTTT. This gives the protein CASSLGEGAAGNTIYF.

This clone was observed many times. The V gene is TRBV10-3, the J gene TRBJ2-5; 12 bases match TRBD2. Germline loops: CDR1 ENHRY, CDR2 SYGVKD. Unmatched junction bases numbered 1, after V lost 2 bases and J lost 3 bases. CDR3 length: 15 residues. The CDR3 loop is CAISERLAGEETQYF. CDR3 nucleotide sequence: TGTGCCATCAGTGAGAGACTAGCGGGGGAAGAGACCCAGTACTTC.

This sequence joins TRBV7-2 and TRBJ1-3; perhaps TRBD1 as D (5 bases). In germline, CDR1 is SGHTA, CDR2 FQGNSA. Trimming left V 8 bases short and J 0 bases short, with 14 bases between. The CDR3 is made up of 15 amino acids. CDR3 nucleotide sequence: TGTGCCAGCTCCTTCGGGGGGAACTCTGGAAACACCATATATTTT. It yields the protein CASSFGGNSGNTIYF.

The chain uses TRBV19 and TRBJ1-5; 10 bases match TRBD1. J was trimmed by 6 bases and V by 10 bases; bases with no gene match: 9. In germline, CDR1 is LNHDA, CDR2 SQIVND (reference sequence). The CDR3 consists of 14 residues. CDR3 sequence: CATAGGTGAQPQHF. The CDR3, as DNA: TGTGCCACCGCGGGGGGGACAGGGGCTCAGCCCCAGCATTTT. The full variable domain, with the rest looked up from reference TRBV19 and TRBJ1-5, is DGGITQSPKYLFRKEGQNVTLSCEQNLNHDAMYWYRQDPGQGLRLIYYSQIVNDFQKGDIAEGYSVSREKKESFPLTVTSAQKNPTAFYLCATAGGTGAQPQHFGDGTRLSIL.

A few counts support this clone. J is TRBJ2-2 and V is TRBV30; 8 positions match TRBD2. Losses at the gene ends were 3 bases for V and 1 base for J; bases not matched to a gene: 1. CDR1 and CDR2 from the germline V gene are GTSNPN and SVGIG (reference sequence). This CDR3 has 14 residues. In nucleotides, the CDR3 is TGTGCCTGGAGAACTAGCGGGAACACCGGGGAGCTGTTTTTT. This encodes CAWRTSGNTGELFF.

V gene TRBV5-8 combines with J gene TRBJ2-3; 9 bases are shared with TRBD2. This CDR3 is 15 amino acids long. Germline V lookup: CDR1 SGHTS, CDR2 YDEGEE. The ends lost 3 bases at V and 5 bases at J; junction bases unmatched: 7. CDR3 bases: TGTGCCAGCAGCTCGGGCGGGGGGGCGGAAGATACGCAGTATTTT. It encodes CASSSGGGAEDTQYF.

The chain's CDR3 is CASSLYGTGNSGANVLTF. CDR3 nucleotide sequence: TGCGCCAGCAGCTTGTACGGGACAGGGAACTCTGGGGCCAACGTCCTGACTTTC. The V and J genes are TRBV5-1 and TRBJ2-6; TRBD1 agrees at 9 bases. Per germline, CDR1 SGHRS and CDR2 YFSETQ. The V gene end was trimmed by 1 base and the J gene end by 0 bases; junction bases not matched to a gene: 5. The CDR3 length is 18 residues.

The rearrangement uses TRBV7-9 and TRBJ1-2, with 9 bases fitting TRBD1. The CDR3 is made up of 16 amino acids. CDR1 SEHNR and CDR2 FQNEAQ come from the germline V gene (reference sequence). V gave up 4 bases and J gave up 8 bases; unmatched junction bases: 14. The CDR3 sequence: CASSSRPGTGSDGYTF. CDR3 nucleotide sequence: TGTGCCAGCAGCTCGAGGCCGGGGACAGGGTCTGACGGCTACACCTTC.